Listed below are T cell receptor beta chains from one sample, sequenced in a study of blood T cell repertoires in COVID-19. Assay used: immunoSEQ multiplex PCR; TCRdb lists only in-frame clones, some missing. Of about 350,000 clones listed, roughly 90% are singletons. Sequenced input: peripheral blood. The receptors were sampled from a woman in her fifties or sixties with COVID-19, enrolled during active disease. CDR3s include the opening cysteine and the closing phenylalanine or tryptophan. The D gene is left open where the match is weak. The size entry is marked missing in some rows and otherwise reads once, few, many or a size class.

CDR3: CASSSTGTGFQPQHF; DNA: TGCGCCAGCAGCTCGACCGGGACAGGGTTTCAGCCCCAGCATTTT; J: TRBJ1-5; length: 15; D: TRBD1; size: NA; V: TRBV4-1
CDR3: CASSRTPTDTQYF; DNA: TGTGCCAGCAGCCGGACTCCTACAGATACGCAGTATTTT; J: TRBJ2-3; length: 13; D: NA; size: NA; V: TRBV7-3
CDR3: CATSEAPQGGRSNQPQHF; DNA: TGTGCCACCAGTGAAGCTCCACAGGGGGGCCGTTCCAATCAGCCCCAGCATTTT; J: TRBJ1-5; length: 18; D: TRBD1; size: NA; V: TRBV24-1
CDR3: CASSFTGSYGYTF; DNA: TGTGCCAGCAGCTTCACAGGGTCCTATGGCTACACCTTC; J: TRBJ1-2; length: 13; D: NA; size: NA; V: TRBV11-2
CDR3: CASSGTRDSPSWGSYNEQFF; DNA: TGCGCCAGCAGCGGAACCCGGGACAGCCCTAGTTGGGGCTCCTACAATGAGCAGTTCTTC; J: TRBJ2-1; length: 20; D: TRBD1; size: NA; V: TRBV5-1
CDR3: CASGASGASGNTIYF; DNA: TGTGCCAGTGGGGCGTCAGGGGCCTCTGGAAACACCATATATTTT; J: TRBJ1-3; length: 15; D: NA; size: NA; V: TRBV7-9
CDR3: CASSQGDSFLNGYTF; DNA: TGCGCCAGCAGCCAAGGGGACAGCTTTCTTAATGGCTACACCTTC; J: TRBJ1-2; length: 15; D: TRBD1; size: NA; V: TRBV5-1
CDR3: CASSYWGQIGTGELFF; DNA: TGTGCCAGCAGTTACTGGGGACAGATTGGTACCGGGGAGCTGTTTTTT; J: TRBJ2-2; length: 16; D: TRBD1; size: NA; V: TRBV6-2/TRBV6-3
CDR3: CASSLIQGTEAFF; DNA: TGCGCCAGCAGCCTCATCCAGGGGACCGAAGCTTTCTTT; J: TRBJ1-1; length: 13; D: NA; size: NA; V: TRBV4-1
CDR3: CASSLGQIHMNTEAFF; DNA: TGTGCCAGCAGCTTAGGACAGATACACATGAACACTGAAGCTTTCTTT; J: TRBJ1-1; length: 16; D: NA; size: few; V: TRBV11-2
CDR3: CASSSRDNSYEQYF; DNA: TGCGCCAGCAGCTCGAGGGACAACTCCTACGAGCAGTACTTC; J: TRBJ2-7; length: 14; D: NA; size: NA; V: TRBV5-1
CDR3: CASSRTGITAFF; DNA: TGTGCCAGCAGTCGGACAGGGATAACGGCTTTCTTT; J: TRBJ1-1; length: 12; D: TRBD1; size: NA; V: TRBV2
CDR3: CASILQASAHYEQYF; DNA: TGTGCCAGCATTCTACAGGCTAGCGCCCACTACGAGCAGTACTTC; J: TRBJ2-7; length: 15; D: NA; size: NA; V: TRBV2
CDR3: CASHVGANTGELFF; DNA: TGTGCCAGCCATGTGGGAGCGAACACCGGGGAGCTGTTTTTT; J: TRBJ2-2; length: 14; D: NA; size: NA; V: TRBV2
CDR3: CASSLGQGDNGYTF; DNA: TGCGCCAGCAGCTTGGGACAGGGGGATAATGGCTACACCTTC; J: TRBJ1-2; length: 14; D: TRBD1; size: NA; V: TRBV5-1
CDR3: CASSLAGRGSTDTQYF; DNA: TGTGCCAGCAGCTTGGCGGGGCGGGGTAGCACAGATACGCAGTATTTT; J: TRBJ2-3; length: 16; D: NA; size: NA; V: TRBV5-4
CDR3: CASSDSNRGGYNSPLHF; DNA: TGTGCCAGCAGCGATTCCAACAGGGGTGGCTATAATTCACCCCTCCACTTT; J: TRBJ1-6; length: 17; D: TRBD1; size: once; V: TRBV9
CDR3: CASTASTPRFGTEAFF; DNA: TGTGCCAGCACCGCAAGTACCCCACGGTTTGGCACTGAAGCTTTCTTT; J: TRBJ1-1; length: 16; D: NA; size: NA; V: TRBV27
CDR3: CASSVGGQHYGYTF; DNA: TGTGCCAGCAGCGTAGGGGGACAGCACTATGGCTACACCTTC; J: TRBJ1-2; length: 14; D: TRBD1; size: NA; V: TRBV9
CDR3: CASSQDRGREKLFF; DNA: TGTGCCAGCAGCCAAGACAGGGGGCGTGAAAAACTGTTTTTT; J: TRBJ1-4; length: 14; D: TRBD1; size: NA; V: TRBV3-1/TRBV3-2
CDR3: CASTPKGGLNTEAFF; DNA: TGTGCCAGCACCCCTAAAGGGGGCTTGAACACTGAAGCTTTCTTT; J: TRBJ1-1; length: 15; D: TRBD1; size: NA; V: TRBV3-1/TRBV3-2
CDR3: CASSIDPGTGGYTF; DNA: TGTGCCAGTAGTATAGATCCAGGAACAGGCGGCTACACCTTC; J: TRBJ1-2; length: 14; D: NA; size: NA; V: TRBV19
CDR3: CASSPPGQSLNTEAFF; DNA: TGTGCCAGCAGCCCTCCTGGGCAGAGCTTGAACACTGAAGCTTTCTTT; J: TRBJ1-1; length: 16; D: NA; size: NA; V: TRBV7-9
CDR3: CASSYVRGEGSDTQHF; DNA: TGTGCCAGCAGTTACGTTCGGGGGGAGGGATCAGACACCCAGCATTTT; J: TRBJ1-5; length: 16; D: NA; size: NA; V: TRBV6-5
CDR3: CASRQTSGGRETQYF; DNA: TGTGCCAGCAGGCAAACTAGCGGGGGCCGAGAGACCCAGTACTTC; J: TRBJ2-5; length: 15; D: TRBD2; size: NA; V: TRBV6-5
CDR3: CASREGGTGHIMYTF; DNA: TGTGCCAGCAGGGAGGGGGGGACAGGGCATATTATGTACACCTTC; J: TRBJ1-2; length: 15; D: TRBD1; size: NA; V: TRBV6-5